These 29 T cell receptor beta chains originate from one sample sequenced in a study of blood T cell repertoires in COVID-19. TCRdb's copy holds only in-frame clones and misses some; the assay was immunoSEQ multiplex PCR. The table lists tens of thousands of clones, more than 70% of them singletons, with roughly 4.8% in the top ten. The specimen was peripheral blood. These TCRs come from a human donor in a cohort sampled during active COVID-19.

The J gene is TRBJ1-6, the V gene TRBV10-2, with 8 bases aligning to TRBD1. This CDR3 comprises 12 residues. Losses at the gene ends were 2 bases for V and 14 bases for J; bases not matched to a gene: 2. Germline lookup yields CDR1 WSHSY and CDR2 SAAADI. The CDR3 here is CASSERDRSLHF. The CDR3 bases are TGCGCCAGCAGTGAGAGGGACAGGTCCCTCCACTTT.

This chain connects TRBV6-1 to TRBJ2-4; a weak D match, TRBD2 (6 bases). The CDR3 length is 16 residues. Trimming took 2 bases from V and 0 from J, leaving 11 bases between them. Germline V gene sequence: CDR1 MNHNS, CDR2 SASEGT. The CDR3 DNA follows: TGTGCCAGCAGTGAAAATTTGGGGGGAGCCAAAAACATTCAGTACTTC. This translates into CASSENLGGAKNIQYF.

The chain has TRBV5-1 and TRBJ2-7; the match to TRBD1 covers 9 bases. Germline CDR1 and CDR2: SGHRS and YFSETQ. V shed 4 bases, J shed 7 bases, and the junction held 6 bases outside the gene matches. This CDR3 is built from 13 residues. CDR3 amino acids: CASSVDRGREQYF. CDR3 DNA sequence: TGCGCCAGCAGCGTGGACAGGGGTCGGGAGCAGTACTTC.

There are a few counts of this clone. This sequence joins TRBV19 and TRBJ2-7; D possibly corresponds to TRBD1 (6 bases). With 3 bases removed from V and 2 bases from J, the gap between germline ends came to 8 bases. Germline V gives CDR1 LNHDA, CDR2 SQIVND (reference sequence). The CDR3 is 13 amino acids. The CDR3 DNA is TGTGCCAGTAGTATTGGGGGCACCTACGAGCAGTACTTC. It translates to CASSIGGTYEQYF.

The chain uses TRBV2 and TRBJ1-6; 7 nucleotides line up with TRBD1. The V gene end was trimmed by 4 bases and the J gene end by 10 bases; junction bases not matched to a gene: 7. This CDR3 region has 14 residues. Per the germline V gene, CDR1 is SNHLY and CDR2 is FYNNEI. The CDR3 DNA is TGTGCCAGCAGTGTCCAAGCAGGGGGGTCACCCCTCCACTTT. Its translation is CASSVQAGGSPLHF.

This clone appeared a few times. The chain couples TRBV10-3 to TRBJ2-7, with 8 bases aligning to TRBD2. The CDR3 extends over 12 amino acids. V was clipped by 6 bases and J by 4 bases; unmatched bases: 2. Looked up from germline, CDR1 is ENHRY and CDR2 is SYGVKD. The CDR3 sequence is CAIRAGAYEQYF. Written as DNA, the CDR3 is TGTGCCATCAGAGCGGGGGCTTACGAGCAGTACTTC.

This chain links TRBV3-1 (or the pseudogene TRBV3-2) with TRBJ2-1; D is possibly TRBD1 (5 bases). Germline V lookup: CDR1 LGHDT, CDR2 YNNKEL (reference sequence). The CDR3 contains 16 residues. Trimming stripped 0 bases from V and 0 bases from J, with 9 bases between. DNA for the CDR3: TGTGCCAGCAGCCAAGATGACAGTCTCTCCTACAATGAGCAGTTCTTC. Translation: CASSQDDSLSYNEQFF.

This clone was seen a handful of times. This chain joins TRBV6-1 and TRBJ2-1; 10 bases fit TRBD1. There are 15 residues in the CDR3. Germline V CDR1 and CDR2: MNHNS, SASEGT. V gave up 2 bases and J gave up 4 bases; unmatched junction bases: 2. In DNA form, the CDR3 reads TGTGCCAGCAGTGAACGACAGGGGGCGTACAATGAGCAGTTCTTC. This sequence encodes CASSERQGAYNEQFF.

This chain uses TRBV29-1 with TRBJ2-7, with D possibly being TRBD1 (6 bases). This CDR3 region has 15 residues. The V and J ends lost 3 bases and 3 bases respectively, with 18 bases between them. CDR1 and CDR2 (germline): SQVTM, ANQGSEA. CDR3 bases: TGCAGCGTTGAGGGGGATACAGGGAGAATCTACGAGCAGTACTTC. Translating gives CSVEGDTGRIYEQYF.

The chain recombines TRBV4-1 with TRBJ1-5, with 9 bases aligning to TRBD1. Germline V gene data show CDR1 as MGHRA and CDR2 as YSYEKL. This CDR3 region has 17 residues. Unmatched junction bases numbered 5, after V lost 1 base and J lost 1 base. CDR3 DNA: TGCGCCAGCAGCCAAGGCCAGACAGGGGGAAGCAATCAGCCCCAGCATTTT. Amino acids: CASSQGQTGGSNQPQHF.

Only one count was recorded for this clone. The rearrangement joins TRBV6-6 to TRBJ1-3; D is uncertain. Germline CDR1 reads MNHNY; CDR2 reads SVGAGI (reference sequence). The V end was cut by 2 bases, the J end by 0 bases, with 8 bases between. The CDR3 totals 15 residues. DNA for the CDR3: TGTGCCAGCAGTTACCCCCGGGACTCTGGAAACACCATATATTTT. This sequence encodes CASSYPRDSGNTIYF.

This sequence joins TRBV3-1 (or the pseudogene TRBV3-2) and TRBJ2-3; the match to TRBD2 covers 10 bases. The CDR3 is 16 amino acids. After removal of 1 base from V and 3 bases from J, the junction contained 4 bases not matched to a gene. Germline CDR1 reads LGHDT; CDR2 reads YNNKEL (reference sequence). This CDR3 is CASSQASGGGTDTQYF. The CDR3 region has the DNA TGTGCCAGCAGCCAAGCTAGCGGGGGAGGTACAGATACGCAGTATTTT.

The V and J genes are TRBV3-1 (or the pseudogene TRBV3-2) and TRBJ2-3; 9 bases align to TRBD2. V shed 4 bases, J shed 0 bases, and the junction held 8 bases outside the gene matches. This CDR3 contains 17 residues. Per the germline V gene, CDR1 is LGHDT and CDR2 is YNNKEL (reference sequence). The chain's CDR3 is CASSRAGGISSTDTQYF. In DNA form, the CDR3 reads TGTGCCAGCAGCCGGGCGGGGGGGATCTCTAGCACAGATACGCAGTATTTT.

The chain combines TRBV27 with TRBJ1-5, with D possibly TRBD1 on 5 matching bases. The CDR3 sequence is 16 residues long. The V end lost 6 bases, the J end lost 2 bases, and 17 bases lay between the germline ends. Germline values: CDR1 MNHEY, CDR2 SMNVEV (reference sequence). Here the CDR3 reads CASREGGTVGNQPQHF. CDR3 sequence (DNA): TGTGCCAGCAGGGAGGGCGGGACGGTAGGCAATCAGCCCCAGCATTTT.

CDR3 nucleotides: TGTGCCATCAGTGAGTCGGGACAGGGGTATGGCTACACCTTC. Translating gives CAISESGQGYGYTF. The chain uses TRBV10-3 and TRBJ1-2, with TRBD1 matching 10 bases. In germline, CDR1 is ENHRY, CDR2 SYGVKD. Losses at the gene ends were 0 bases for V and 5 bases for J; bases not matched to a gene: 0. The CDR3 runs to 14 residues.

This chain links TRBV19 with TRBJ1-3, with D perhaps matching TRBD1 (6 bases). The germline V gene has CDR1 LNHDA and CDR2 SQIVND (reference sequence). CDR3 size: 13 residues. V was shortened by 9 bases and J by 3 bases, with 12 bases between the two germline ends. The CDR3: CASRGPGGNTIYF. Here the CDR3 DNA reads TGTGCCAGCAGGGGACCAGGTGGAAACACCATATATTTT.

The chain couples TRBV6-6 to TRBJ1-2; D gene unclear. This CDR3 has 13 amino acids. Germline CDR1 is MNHNY and CDR2 is SVGAGI (reference sequence). V gave up 2 bases and J gave up 5 bases, with 9 bases separating them. The CDR3 DNA reads TGTGCCAGCAGTTACGCAGAGGAGTATGGCTACACCTTC. As protein: CASSYAEEYGYTF.

The chain is built from TRBV4-1 and TRBJ2-5; D remains ambiguous. Germline values: CDR1 MGHRA, CDR2 YSYEKL. Trimming stripped 3 bases from V and 0 bases from J, with 5 bases between. This CDR3 spans 13 amino acids. CDR3 nucleotide sequence: TGCGCCAGCAGCCAGGGCCACCAAGAGACCCAGTACTTC. It translates to CASSQGHQETQYF.

Remarks on this clone: Germline is not matched at one junction end, which may reflect a read error. This chain joins TRBV7-2 and TRBJ2-2; 10 nucleotides align to TRBD2. The CDR3 runs 15 residues. Germline V CDR1 and CDR2: SGHTA, FQGNSA. CDR3 protein: CASSIAGGNTGELFF. The CDR3 bases are TGTGCCAGCAGCATAGCGGGGGGGAACACCGGGGAGCTGTTTTTT.

The rearrangement joins TRBV28 to TRBJ1-2, with D maybe TRBD1 (5 bases). The CDR3 is 12 amino acids. V was clipped by 4 bases and J by 5 bases, with 8 bases between them. The germline V gene encodes CDR1 MDHEN and CDR2 SYDVKM. This CDR3 is CASSYDSYGYTF. In nucleotides, the CDR3 is TGTGCCAGCAGTTACGACAGTTATGGCTACACCTTC.

This clone was picked up a small number of times. V is TRBV6-2 or TRBV6-3 and J is TRBJ1-2, with D uncertain. Germline V gene lookup returns CDR1 MNHEY and CDR2 SVGEGT. Trimming pared 6 bases from V and 0 bases from J, leaving 11 bases between. This CDR3 has 14 amino acids. The chain's CDR3 is CASSGGMANYGYTF. The DNA for the CDR3 is TGTGCCAGCAGCGGAGGTATGGCTAACTATGGCTACACCTTC.

Only a few counts were recorded for this clone. The V and J genes are TRBV12-3 or TRBV12-4 and TRBJ2-2, with a possible D match to TRBD1 (5 bases). This CDR3 has 12 amino acids. Trimming removed 3 bases from V and 8 bases from J, with 7 bases in between. CDR3 region: CASSFSGGELFF. The CDR3 bases are TGTGCCAGCAGTTTCTCAGGGGGGGAGCTGTTTTTT.

The V gene is TRBV30, the J gene TRBJ1-6, with 7 bases identical to TRBD1. CDR1 GTSNPN and CDR2 SVGIG come from the germline V gene (reference sequence). The CDR3 length is 14 residues. J lost 7 bases, V lost 4 bases, and 7 bases had no gene match. This CDR3 is CAWNRGLGNSPLHF. In DNA, the CDR3 is TGTGCCTGGAACAGGGGATTAGGAAATTCACCCCTCCACTTT.

V and J are TRBV28 and TRBJ1-4; D not certain. The CDR3 is made up of 16 amino acids. V was pared by 1 base and J by 8 bases, with 17 bases between. Germline V gene lookup returns CDR1 MDHEN and CDR2 SYDVKM. The CDR3 sequence is CASSLYSVAGTEKLFF. The CDR3 DNA follows: TGTGCCAGCAGTTTATATTCGGTGGCAGGAACGGAAAAACTGTTTTTT. The full variable domain, rest sourced from reference TRBV28 and TRBJ1-4, is DVKVTQSSRYLVKRTGEKVFLECVQDMDHENMFWYRQDPGLGLRLIYFSYDVKMKEKGDIPEGYSVSREKKERFSLILESASTNQTSMYLCASSLYSVAGTEKLFFGSGTQLSVL.

The rearrangement uses TRBV5-1 and TRBJ1-4; 8 nucleotides line up with TRBD1. CDR3 length equals 14 residues. V gave up 4 bases and J gave up 10 bases; unmatched junction bases: 9. Germline V gene data show CDR1 as SGHRS and CDR2 as YFSETQ. CDR3 nucleotides: TGCGCCAGCAGCCTGGACAGGGCAGGCGGAAAACTGTTTTTT. Amino acid sequence: CASSLDRAGGKLFF. The variable domain in full, completed from reference TRBV5-1 and TRBJ1-4, reads KAGVTQTPRYLIKTRGQQVTLSCSPISGHRSVSWYQQTPGQGLQFLFEYFSETQRNKGNFPGRFSGRQFSNSRSEMNVSTLELGDSALYLCASSLDRAGGKLFFGSGTQLSVL.

The chain couples TRBV10-3 to TRBJ2-5, with 14 bases matching TRBD2. The CDR3 spans 16 residues. Germline CDR1 is ENHRY and CDR2 is SYGVKD. Germline trimming cut 5 bases from V and 5 bases from J; bases unmatched to any gene: 7. The CDR3 is CAISSLGTSGGETQYF. CDR3 sequence (DNA): TGTGCCATCAGTAGCCTCGGGACTAGCGGGGGCGAGACCCAGTACTTC.

This chain connects TRBV5-1 to TRBJ2-7; the D gene is possibly TRBD2 (6 bases). The germline gives CDR1 SGHRS, CDR2 YFSETQ. This CDR3 has 14 amino acids. V was cut by 0 bases and J by 2 bases, with 9 bases left in between. CDR3 region: CASSLAGVPYEQYF. For the CDR3, the DNA is TGCGCCAGCAGCTTGGCGGGGGTACCCTACGAGCAGTACTTC.

This chain links TRBV5-1 with TRBJ1-2; D ambiguous. V lost 4 bases and J lost 8, with 15 bases in between. This CDR3 has 13 amino acids. Germline assignment: CDR1 SGHRS and CDR2 YFSETQ. The chain's CDR3 is CASSRSPGEGYTF. Written as DNA, the CDR3 is TGCGCCAGCAGCAGGTCTCCCGGGGAGGGCTACACCTTC.

The chain links TRBV9 to TRBJ1-1, with D perhaps TRBD1 (6 bases). Germline V gives CDR1 SGDLS, CDR2 YYNGEE. CDR3 length: 15 residues. Trimming cost V 3 bases and J 4 bases, with 16 bases left between them. The chain's CDR3 is CASSALQGSGTEAFF. The CDR3 DNA follows: TGTGCCAGCAGCGCGCTACAGGGCTCGGGCACTGAAGCTTTCTTT.